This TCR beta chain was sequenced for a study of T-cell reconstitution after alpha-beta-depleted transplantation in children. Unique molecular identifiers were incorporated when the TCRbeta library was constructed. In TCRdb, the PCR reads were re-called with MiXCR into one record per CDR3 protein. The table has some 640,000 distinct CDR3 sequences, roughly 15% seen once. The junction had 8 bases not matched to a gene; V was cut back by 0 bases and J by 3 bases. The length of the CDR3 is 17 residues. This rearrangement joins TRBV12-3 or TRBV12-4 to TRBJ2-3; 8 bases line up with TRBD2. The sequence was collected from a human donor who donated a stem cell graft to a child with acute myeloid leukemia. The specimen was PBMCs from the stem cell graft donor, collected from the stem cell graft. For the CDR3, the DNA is TGTGCCAGCAGTTTAGCTCCTTTAGCGGGGAGGACAGATACGCAGTATTTT. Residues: CASSLAPLAGRTDTQYF.